This TCR beta chain was obtained from a study of beta chain features in type 1 diabetes. The CDR3 length is 13 residues. Germline lookup yields CDR1 MNHNS and CDR2 SASEGT. Trimming pared 7 bases from V and 4 bases from J, leaving 10 bases between. About this clone: The antigen is unknown.

The study, taken as a whole, reports: In the patient group, naive, central memory and Treg TCRB repertoires seemed more alike than in the healthy donor group. Type 1 diabetes patients showed a moderate but significant shortening of TCRB CDR3s in all four CD4+ subsets.

The authors reverse transcribed all of the isolated RNA, so sequencing captured expressed TCRB transcripts. The repertoire was sequenced with immunoSEQ multiplex PCR; TCRdb's copy has only in-frame clones and lacks some. The table shows fewer than 900,000 clones, with roughly a sixth occurring only once. The clonotype comes from a woman younger than 35 in good health. The sequenced sample was naive CD4+ T cells from blood. The genes are TRBV6-1 and TRBJ2-2; D is perhaps TRBD1 or TRBD2 (5 bases each). CDR3 nucleotides: TGTGCCAGCATCTGGGGACCCACCGGGGAGCTGTTTTTT. Protein: CASIWGPTGELFF.